This T cell receptor beta chain was documented in a study of blood T cell repertoires in COVID-19 (dated by TCRdb to 2019 to 2021). In the study overall: The collaborator samples originated in the United States, Italy and Spain and spanned the acute and convalescent phases of COVID-19. HLA class I and class II types, where available, came from metadata supplied by the sample provider rather than from assay-based typing. Nearly every sample came with metadata listing a de-identified subject ID, COVID-19 status, age in years and sex. The repertoires were made available in a free public database intended to serve as a resource for research on the immune response to SARS-CoV-2. Subjects who had been exposed to COVID-19, were actively infected with it, or had recovered from it provided the deeply sampled blood TCRbeta repertoires that made up the dataset. The samples were drawn from the first 160 participants of the ongoing ImmuneRACE study and from 1,254 subjects provided by 6 global collaborators. The prospective study material was composed of cDNA or gDNA derived from T cells, B-cell-depleted T cells, or PBMCs.

As concerns this clone: Its antigen has not been determined. No much larger clonotype is one base removed from it; base qualities were not supplied.

Study-level results and caveats: The quantity of clinical and demographic metadata differed by source and by participant and was supplied without curation.

Participants in the prospective study were enrolled through a virtual design, were aged roughly 18 to 90 years, and lived in roughly 24 United States geographic areas. In the prospective study, participants were assigned to cohorts based on the clinical history participants reported in a screening survey and a study questionnaire. Exposed participants had been in contact, within 2 weeks of entering the study, with a person who had a PCR-confirmed or clinician-diagnosed case of COVID-19. Each participant in the prospective study had whole blood, serum and a nasopharyngeal or oropharyngeal swab collected by mobile phlebotomists. Prospective study participants could optionally give additional blood draws and questionnaires over a roughly 2-month period. Before DNA extraction, prospective study blood samples were shipped either frozen or at room temperature. Trimming takes 0 bases from V and 1 base from J, and the germline ends sit 7 bases apart. CDR3 length: 15 amino acids, cysteine to phenylalanine. The only DNA kept is the CDR3, 45 bases in frame from the first base. Sequences LGHNA (CDR1) and YSLEER (CDR2) are obtained from the germline V gene.

The immunoSEQ Assay, a bias-controlled multiplex PCR, was used to amplify TCRbeta CDR3 regions from genomic DNA. Per the authors' processing: The number of nucleated cells in each sample was estimated from the amplification of reference gene primers within the assay. To quantify the absolute abundance of each unique TCRbeta CDR3 rearrangement, sequence reads were collapsed and filtered. For each sample, productive Simpson clonality was calculated as the square root of Simpson's diversity index over productive rearrangements. As stored in TCRdb, this immuneACCESS dataset retains in-frame rearrangements with V and J assigned. A fraction of the clones does not appear; measured against another copy, unresolved V genes explain less than half of the discrepancy, and the remainder lacks a known reason. V and J calls and clone size come straight from that table; D and trimming were deduced from the DNA. In all, the sample holds around 250,000 clones, and approximately 88% of those were seen once. The ten largest account for about 3.1% of the sample.

The clonotype comes from a woman aged 40 to 50 who had been exposed to COVID-19. Specimen: PBMCs or T cells enriched from blood (not recorded which). In this chain, TRBV4-3 is recombined with TRBJ1-3; the D gene is not confidently resolved. The CDR3 protein sequence reads: CASSQESTSGNTIYF. In nucleotides, the sequence is TGCGCCAGCAGCCAAGAGTCAACTTCTGGAAACACCATATATTTT.